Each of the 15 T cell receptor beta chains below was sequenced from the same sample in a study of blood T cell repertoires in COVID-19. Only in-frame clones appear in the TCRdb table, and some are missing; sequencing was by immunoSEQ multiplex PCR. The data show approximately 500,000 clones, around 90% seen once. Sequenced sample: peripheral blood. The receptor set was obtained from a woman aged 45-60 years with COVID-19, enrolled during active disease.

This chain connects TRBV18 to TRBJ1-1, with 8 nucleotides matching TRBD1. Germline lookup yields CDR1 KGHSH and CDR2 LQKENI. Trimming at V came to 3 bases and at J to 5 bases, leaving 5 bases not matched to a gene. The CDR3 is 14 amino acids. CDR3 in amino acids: CASSPQGAETEAFF. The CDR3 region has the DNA TGTGCCAGCTCACCTCAGGGGGCCGAAACTGAAGCTTTCTTT.

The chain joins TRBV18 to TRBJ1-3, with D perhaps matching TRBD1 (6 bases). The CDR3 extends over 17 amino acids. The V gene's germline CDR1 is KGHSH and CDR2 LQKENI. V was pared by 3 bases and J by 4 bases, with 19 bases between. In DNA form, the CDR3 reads TGTGCCAGCTCACCTACCGGTGAGGGGGTGACCGGAAACACCATATATTTT. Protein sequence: CASSPTGEGVTGNTIYF.

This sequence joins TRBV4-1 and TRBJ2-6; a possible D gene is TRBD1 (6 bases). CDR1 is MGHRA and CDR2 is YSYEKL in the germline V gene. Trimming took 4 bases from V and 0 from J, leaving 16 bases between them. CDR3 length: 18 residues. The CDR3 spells CASSPGHRTYSGANVLTF. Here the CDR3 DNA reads TGCGCCAGCAGCCCGGGACACCGAACATACTCTGGGGCCAACGTCCTGACTTTC.

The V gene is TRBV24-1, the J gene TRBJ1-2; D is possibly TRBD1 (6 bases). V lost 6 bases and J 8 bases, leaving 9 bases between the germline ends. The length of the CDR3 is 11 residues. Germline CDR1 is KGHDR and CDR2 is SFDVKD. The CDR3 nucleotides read TGTGCCACCAGTACAGGGAGAGGCTACACCTTC. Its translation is CATSTGRGYTF.

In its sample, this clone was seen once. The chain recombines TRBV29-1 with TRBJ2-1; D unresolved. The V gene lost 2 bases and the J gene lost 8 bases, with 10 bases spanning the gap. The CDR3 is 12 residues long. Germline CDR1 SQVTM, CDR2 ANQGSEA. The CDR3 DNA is TGCAGCGTTGAACCCCCAGGATATGAGCAGTTCTTC. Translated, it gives CSVEPPGYEQFF.

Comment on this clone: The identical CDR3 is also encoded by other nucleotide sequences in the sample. The CDR3 spells CASSGGSSTDTQYF. The DNA of the CDR3 is TGCGCCAGCAGCGGGGGCAGTAGCACAGATACGCAGTATTTT. The gene calls are TRBV5-1 and TRBJ2-3; possibly TRBD1 for D (6 bases). The germline V gene encodes CDR1 SGHRS and CDR2 YFSETQ. V was shortened by 4 bases and J by 0 bases, with 9 bases between the two germline ends. This CDR3 has 14 residues. The full variable domain, completed using reference TRBV5-1 and TRBJ2-3, is KAGVTQTPRYLIKTRGQQVTLSCSPISGHRSVSWYQQTPGQGLQFLFEYFSETQRNKGNFPGRFSGRQFSNSRSEMNVSTLELGDSALYLCASSGGSSTDTQYFGPGTRLTVL.

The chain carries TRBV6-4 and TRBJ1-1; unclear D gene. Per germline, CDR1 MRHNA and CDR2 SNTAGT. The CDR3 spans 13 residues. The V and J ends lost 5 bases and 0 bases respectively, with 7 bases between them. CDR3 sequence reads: CASSREVNTEAFF. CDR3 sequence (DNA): TGTGCCAGCAGTAGGGAGGTGAACACTGAAGCTTTCTTT.

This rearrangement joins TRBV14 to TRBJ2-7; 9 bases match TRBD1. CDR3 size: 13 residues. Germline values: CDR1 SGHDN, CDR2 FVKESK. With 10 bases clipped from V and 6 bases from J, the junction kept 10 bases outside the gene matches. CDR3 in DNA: TGTGCCACCCGCGGGACAGGGAGGATCGAGCAGTACTTC. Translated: CATRGTGRIEQYF.

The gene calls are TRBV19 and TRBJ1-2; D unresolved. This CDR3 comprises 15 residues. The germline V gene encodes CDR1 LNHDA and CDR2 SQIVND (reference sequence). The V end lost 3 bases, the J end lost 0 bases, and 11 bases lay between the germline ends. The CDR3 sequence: CASSMGDNSNYGYTF. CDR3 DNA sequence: TGTGCCAGTAGTATGGGAGACAATTCTAACTATGGCTACACCTTC.

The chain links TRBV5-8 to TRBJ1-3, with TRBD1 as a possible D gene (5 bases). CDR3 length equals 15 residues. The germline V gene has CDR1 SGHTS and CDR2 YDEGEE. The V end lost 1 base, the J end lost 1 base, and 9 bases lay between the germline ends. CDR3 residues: CASSLPAGSGNTIYF. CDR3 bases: TGTGCCAGCAGCTTGCCAGCAGGGTCTGGAAACACCATATATTTT. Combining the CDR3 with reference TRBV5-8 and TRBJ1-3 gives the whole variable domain EAGVTQSPTHLIKTRGQQATLRCSPISGHTSVYWYQQALGLGLQFLLWYDEGEERNRGNFPPRFSGRQFPNYSSELNVNALELEDSALYLCASSLPAGSGNTIYFGEGSWLTVV.

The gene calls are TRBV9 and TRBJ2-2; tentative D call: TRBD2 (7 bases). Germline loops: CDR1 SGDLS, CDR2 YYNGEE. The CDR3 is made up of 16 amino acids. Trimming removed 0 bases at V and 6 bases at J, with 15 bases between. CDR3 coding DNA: TGTGCCAGCAGCGTAGCGGCGGGGGCGCCCGCCGGGGAGCTGTTTTTT. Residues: CASSVAAGAPAGELFF.

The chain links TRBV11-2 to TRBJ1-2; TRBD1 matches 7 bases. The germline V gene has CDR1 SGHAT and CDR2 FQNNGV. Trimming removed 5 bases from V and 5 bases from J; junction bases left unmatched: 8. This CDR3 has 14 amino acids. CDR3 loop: CASSPTGVPYGYTF. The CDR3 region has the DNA TGTGCCAGCAGCCCAACAGGGGTCCCATATGGCTACACCTTC. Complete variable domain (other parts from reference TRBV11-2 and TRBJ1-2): EAGVAQSPRYKIIEKRQSVAFWCNPISGHATLYWYQQILGQGPKLLIQFQNNGVVDDSQLPKDRFSAERLKGVDSTLKIQPAKLEDSAVYLCASSPTGVPYGYTFGSGTRLTVV.

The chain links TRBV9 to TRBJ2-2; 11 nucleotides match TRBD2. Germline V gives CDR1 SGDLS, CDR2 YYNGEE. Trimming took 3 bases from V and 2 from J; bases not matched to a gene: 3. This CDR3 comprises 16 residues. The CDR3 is CASSATSGGNTGELFF. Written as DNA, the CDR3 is TGTGCCAGCAGCGCAACTAGCGGGGGAAACACCGGGGAGCTGTTTTTT.

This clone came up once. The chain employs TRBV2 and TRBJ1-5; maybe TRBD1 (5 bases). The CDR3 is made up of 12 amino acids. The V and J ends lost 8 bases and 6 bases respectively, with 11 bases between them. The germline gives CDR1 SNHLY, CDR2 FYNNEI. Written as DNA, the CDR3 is TGTGCCAGCCAGGGCCTGGGTCAGCCCCAGCATTTT. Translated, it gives CASQGLGQPQHF.

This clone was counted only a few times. DNA for the CDR3: TGTGCCTGGAGTCAGGGCATCTTAAGGGCTGGAAACACCATATATTTT. This translates into CAWSQGILRAGNTIYF. V and J are TRBV30 and TRBJ1-3; D possibly corresponds to TRBD1 (5 bases). Germline V gene sequence: CDR1 GTSNPN, CDR2 SVGIG (reference sequence). The CDR3 totals 16 residues. Trimming shortened V by 2 bases and J by 2 bases, and 16 bases separated the two germline ends.